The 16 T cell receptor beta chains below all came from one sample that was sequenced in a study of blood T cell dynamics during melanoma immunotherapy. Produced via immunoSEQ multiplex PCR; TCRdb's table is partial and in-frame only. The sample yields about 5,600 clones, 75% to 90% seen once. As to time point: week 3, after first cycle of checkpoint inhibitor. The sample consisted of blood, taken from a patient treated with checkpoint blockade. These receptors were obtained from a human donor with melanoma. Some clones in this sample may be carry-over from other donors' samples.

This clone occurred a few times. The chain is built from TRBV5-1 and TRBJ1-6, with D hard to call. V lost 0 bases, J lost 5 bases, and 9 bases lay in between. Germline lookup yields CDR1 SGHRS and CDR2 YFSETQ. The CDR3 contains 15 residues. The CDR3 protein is CASSLASPNNSPLHF. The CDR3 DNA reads TGCGCCAGCAGCTTGGCCAGTCCGAATAATTCACCCCTCCACTTT.

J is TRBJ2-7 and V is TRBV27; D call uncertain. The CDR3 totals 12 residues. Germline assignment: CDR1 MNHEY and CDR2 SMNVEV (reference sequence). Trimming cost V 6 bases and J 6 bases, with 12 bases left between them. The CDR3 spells CASRVLGTEQYF. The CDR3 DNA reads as TGTGCCAGCAGGGTACTCGGAACCGAGCAGTACTTC.

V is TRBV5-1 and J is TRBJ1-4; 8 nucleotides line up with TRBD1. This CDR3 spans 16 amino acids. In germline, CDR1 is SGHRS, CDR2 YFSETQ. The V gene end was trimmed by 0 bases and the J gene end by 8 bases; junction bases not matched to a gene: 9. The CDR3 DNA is TGCGCCAGCAGCTTGGAGCGGTCAGGGGGCGGCGAAAAACTGTTTTTT. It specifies CASSLERSGGGEKLFF.

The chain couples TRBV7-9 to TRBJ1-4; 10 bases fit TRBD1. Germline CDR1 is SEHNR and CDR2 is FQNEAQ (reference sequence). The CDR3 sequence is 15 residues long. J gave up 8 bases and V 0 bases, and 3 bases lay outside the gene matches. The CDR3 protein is CASSLAGTGAEKLFF. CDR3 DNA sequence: TGTGCCAGCAGCTTAGCAGGGACAGGGGCCGAAAAACTGTTTTTT.

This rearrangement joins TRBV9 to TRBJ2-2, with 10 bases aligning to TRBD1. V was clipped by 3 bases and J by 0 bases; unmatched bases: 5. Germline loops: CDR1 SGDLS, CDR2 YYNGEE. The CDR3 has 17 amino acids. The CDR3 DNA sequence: TGTGCCAGCAGCGCGGGGACAGGGGTACCGAACACCGGGGAGCTGTTTTTT. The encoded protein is CASSAGTGVPNTGELFF.

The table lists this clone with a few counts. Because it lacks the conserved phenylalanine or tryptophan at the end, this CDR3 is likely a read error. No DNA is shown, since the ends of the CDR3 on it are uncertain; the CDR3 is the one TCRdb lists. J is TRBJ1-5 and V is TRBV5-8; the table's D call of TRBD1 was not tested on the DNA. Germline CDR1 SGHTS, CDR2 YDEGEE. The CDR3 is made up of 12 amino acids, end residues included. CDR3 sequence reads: CASSLGPRTGEG.

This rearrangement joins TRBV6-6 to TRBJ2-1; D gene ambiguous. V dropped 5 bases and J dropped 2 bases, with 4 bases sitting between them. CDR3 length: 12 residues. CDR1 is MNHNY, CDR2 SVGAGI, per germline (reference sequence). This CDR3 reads CASSPPYNEQFF. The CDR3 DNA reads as TGTGCCAGCAGTCCGCCCTACAATGAGCAGTTCTTC.

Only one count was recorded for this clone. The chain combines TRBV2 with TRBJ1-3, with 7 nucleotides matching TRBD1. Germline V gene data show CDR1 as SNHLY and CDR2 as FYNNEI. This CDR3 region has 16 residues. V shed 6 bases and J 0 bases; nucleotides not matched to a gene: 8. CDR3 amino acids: CASRAGQAYSGNTIYF. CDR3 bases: TGTGCCAGCAGGGCAGGACAGGCATACTCTGGAAACACCATATATTTT. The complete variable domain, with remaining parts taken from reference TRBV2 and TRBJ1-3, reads EPEVTQTPSHQVTQMGQEVILRCVPISNHLYFYWYRQILGQKVEFLVSFYNNEISEKSEIFDDQFSVERPDGSNFTLKIRSTKLEDSAMYFCASRAGQAYSGNTIYFGEGSWLTVV.

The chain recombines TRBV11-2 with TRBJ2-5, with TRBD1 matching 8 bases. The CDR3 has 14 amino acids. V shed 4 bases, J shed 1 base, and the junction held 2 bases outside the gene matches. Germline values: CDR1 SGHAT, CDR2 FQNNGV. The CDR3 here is CASSSGGFQETQYF. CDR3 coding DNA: TGTGCCAGCAGCTCAGGGGGCTTCCAAGAGACCCAGTACTTC.

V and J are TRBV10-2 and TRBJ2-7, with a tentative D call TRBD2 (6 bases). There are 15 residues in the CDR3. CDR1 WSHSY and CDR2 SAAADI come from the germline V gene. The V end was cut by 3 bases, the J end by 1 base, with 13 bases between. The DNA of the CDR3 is TGCGCCAGCAGTGATTCGGGGGAGCCTTCCTACGAGCAGTACTTC. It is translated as CASSDSGEPSYEQYF.

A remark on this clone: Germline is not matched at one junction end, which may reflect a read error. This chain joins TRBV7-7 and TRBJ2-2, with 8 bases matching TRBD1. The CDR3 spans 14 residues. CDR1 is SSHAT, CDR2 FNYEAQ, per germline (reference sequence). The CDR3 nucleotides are TGTGCTAGCAGCTTAGAGACAGGGGTCGGGGAGCTGTTTTTT. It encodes CASSLETGVGELFF.

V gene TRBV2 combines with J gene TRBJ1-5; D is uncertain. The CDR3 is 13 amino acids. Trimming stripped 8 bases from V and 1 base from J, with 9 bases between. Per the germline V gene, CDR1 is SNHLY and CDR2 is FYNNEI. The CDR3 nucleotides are TGTGCCAGCCAAATCGACAGCAATCAGCCCCAGCATTTT. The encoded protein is CASQIDSNQPQHF.

The CDR3 loop is CASSVVSQGANEQFF. The CDR3 DNA sequence: TGTGCCAGCAGCGTAGTCTCGCAGGGGGCAAATGAGCAGTTCTTC. This chain joins TRBV9 and TRBJ2-1; TRBD1 matches at 8 bases. Losses at the gene ends were 0 bases for V and 7 bases for J; bases not matched to a gene: 6. Germline CDR1 reads SGDLS; CDR2 reads YYNGEE. This CDR3 is 15 amino acids long.

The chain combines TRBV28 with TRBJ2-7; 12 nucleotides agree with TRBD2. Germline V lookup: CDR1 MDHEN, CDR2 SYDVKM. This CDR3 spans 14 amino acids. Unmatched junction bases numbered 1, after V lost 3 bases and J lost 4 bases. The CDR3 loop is CASSLTSGSYEQYF. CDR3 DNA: TGTGCCAGCAGTTTGACTAGCGGGAGTTACGAGCAGTACTTC.

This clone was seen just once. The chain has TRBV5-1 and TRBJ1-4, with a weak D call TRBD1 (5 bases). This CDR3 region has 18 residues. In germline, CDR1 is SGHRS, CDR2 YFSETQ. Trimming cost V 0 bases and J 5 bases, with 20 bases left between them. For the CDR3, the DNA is TGCGCCAGCAGCTTGGTTGGCGGGGACGGTGGACCGAATGAAAAACTGTTTTTT. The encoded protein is CASSLVGGDGGPNEKLFF. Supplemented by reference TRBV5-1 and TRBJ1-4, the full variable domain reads KAGVTQTPRYLIKTRGQQVTLSCSPISGHRSVSWYQQTPGQGLQFLFEYFSETQRNKGNFPGRFSGRQFSNSRSEMNVSTLELGDSALYLCASSLVGGDGGPNEKLFFGSGTQLSVL.

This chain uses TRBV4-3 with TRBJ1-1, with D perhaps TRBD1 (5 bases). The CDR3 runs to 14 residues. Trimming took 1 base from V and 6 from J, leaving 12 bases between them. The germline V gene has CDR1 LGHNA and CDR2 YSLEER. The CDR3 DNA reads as TGCGCCAGCAGCCAAGGTACGGGACTCGCTGAAGCTTTCTTT. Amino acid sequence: CASSQGTGLAEAFF.